This TCR beta chain was profiled in a study of CD8+CD57+ T cells in acquired aplastic anemia. Overall study context: Sorted CD4+ and CD8+ cells yielded around 3.2 ug of DNA on average. Among healthy donors, CD4+ cells averaged about 11 million reads. Notes on the study in general: Patients and controls were found to share twenty-nine CD8+ CDR3 sequences. Significance was not reached for CD8+ Simpson's diversity between patients and controls.

This clonotype has a handful of counts. Its specificity is unknown. CDR3 and TCR beta VDJ profiling relied on a genomic DNA template. TCRdb reprocessed the reads with MiXCR, giving one entry per CDR3 protein. The data show 120,000 or so distinct CDR3 sequences, 48% seen once. CDR3 length: 15 amino acids. V lost 4 bases and J lost 1; bases outside the gene matches: 2. Germline V gene lookup returns CDR1 SGHTA and CDR2 FQGNSA. The TCR was taken from a human donor in good health, serving as a control. The sequencing sample was made of sorted CD4+, CD8+, or CD8+CD57+ T cells (not recorded which) from PBMCs. The V gene is TRBV7-2, the J gene TRBJ2-2; TRBD1 agrees at 8 bases. The CDR3 sequence is CASSYGQGNTGELFF. In DNA, the CDR3 is TGTGCCAGCAGCTACGGACAGGGGAACACCGGGGAGCTGTTTTTT.